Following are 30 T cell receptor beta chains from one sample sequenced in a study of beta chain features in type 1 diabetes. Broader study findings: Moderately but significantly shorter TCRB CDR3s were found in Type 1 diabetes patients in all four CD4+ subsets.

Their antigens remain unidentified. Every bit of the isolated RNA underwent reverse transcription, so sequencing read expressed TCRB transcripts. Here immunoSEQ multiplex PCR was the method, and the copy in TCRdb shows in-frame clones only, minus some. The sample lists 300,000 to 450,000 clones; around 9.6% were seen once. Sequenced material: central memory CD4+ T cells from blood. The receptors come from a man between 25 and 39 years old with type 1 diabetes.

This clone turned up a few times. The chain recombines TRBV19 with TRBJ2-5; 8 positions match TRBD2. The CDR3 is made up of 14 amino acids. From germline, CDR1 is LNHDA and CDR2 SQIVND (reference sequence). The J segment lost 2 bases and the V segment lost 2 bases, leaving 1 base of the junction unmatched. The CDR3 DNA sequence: TGTGCCAGTAGTATACGCGGGGGGCAAGAGACCCAGTACTTC. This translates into CASSIRGGQETQYF. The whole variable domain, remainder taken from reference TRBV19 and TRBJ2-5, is DGGITQSPKYLFRKEGQNVTLSCEQNLNHDAMYWYRQDPGQGLRLIYYSQIVNDFQKGDIAEGYSVSREKKESFPLTVTSAQKNPTAFYLCASSIRGGQETQYFGPGTRLLVL.

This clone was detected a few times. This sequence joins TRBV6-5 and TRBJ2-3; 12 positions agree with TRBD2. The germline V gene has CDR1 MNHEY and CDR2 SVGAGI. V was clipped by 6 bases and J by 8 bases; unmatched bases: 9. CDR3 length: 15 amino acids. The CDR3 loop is CASSPRTSGAGTQYF. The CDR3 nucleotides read TGTGCCAGCAGCCCGAGGACTAGCGGGGCCGGTACGCAGTATTTT.

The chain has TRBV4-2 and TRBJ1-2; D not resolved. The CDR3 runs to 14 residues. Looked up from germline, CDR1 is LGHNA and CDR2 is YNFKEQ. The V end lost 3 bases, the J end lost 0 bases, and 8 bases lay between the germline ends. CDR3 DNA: TGTGCCAGCAGCCAGGGTCTATCTAACTATGGCTACACCTTC. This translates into CASSQGLSNYGYTF.

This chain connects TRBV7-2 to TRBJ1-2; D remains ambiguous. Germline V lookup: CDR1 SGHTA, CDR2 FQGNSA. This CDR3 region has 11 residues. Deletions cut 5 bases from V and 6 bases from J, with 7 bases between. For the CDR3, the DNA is TGTGCCAGCAGCAGGACTGATGGCTACACCTTC. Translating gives CASSRTDGYTF.

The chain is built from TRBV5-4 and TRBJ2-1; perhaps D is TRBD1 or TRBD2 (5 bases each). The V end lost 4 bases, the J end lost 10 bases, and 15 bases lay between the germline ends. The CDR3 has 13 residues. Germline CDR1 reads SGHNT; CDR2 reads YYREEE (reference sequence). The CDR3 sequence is CASSQDMGREQFF. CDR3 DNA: TGTGCCAGCAGCCAAGACATGGGACGGGAGCAGTTCTTC.

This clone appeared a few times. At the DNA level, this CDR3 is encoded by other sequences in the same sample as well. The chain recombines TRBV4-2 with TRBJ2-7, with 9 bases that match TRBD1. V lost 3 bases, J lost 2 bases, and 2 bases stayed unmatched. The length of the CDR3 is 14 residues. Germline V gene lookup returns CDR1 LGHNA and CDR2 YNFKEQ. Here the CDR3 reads CASSQGQGTYEQYF. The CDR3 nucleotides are TGTGCCAGCAGCCAGGGACAGGGTACCTACGAGCAGTACTTC.

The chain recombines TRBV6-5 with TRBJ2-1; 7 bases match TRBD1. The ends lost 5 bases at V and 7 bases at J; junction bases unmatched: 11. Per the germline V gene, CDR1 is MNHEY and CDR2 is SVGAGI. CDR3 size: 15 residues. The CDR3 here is CASSRTGTDPNEQFF. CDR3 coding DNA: TGTGCCAGCAGTCGAACCGGGACAGACCCAAATGAGCAGTTCTTC.

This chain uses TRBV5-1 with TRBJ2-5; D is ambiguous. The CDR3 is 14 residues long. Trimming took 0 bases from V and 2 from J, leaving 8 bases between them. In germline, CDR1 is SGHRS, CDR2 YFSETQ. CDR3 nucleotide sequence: TGCGCCAGCAGCTTGGTAGATGGGCAAGAGACCCAGTACTTC. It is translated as CASSLVDGQETQYF.

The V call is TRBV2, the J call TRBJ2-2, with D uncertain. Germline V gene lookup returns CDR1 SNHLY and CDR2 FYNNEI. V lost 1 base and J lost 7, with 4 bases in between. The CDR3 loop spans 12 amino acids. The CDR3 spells CASSEVNGELFF. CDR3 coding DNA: TGTGCCAGCAGTGAAGTCAACGGGGAGCTGTTTTTT.

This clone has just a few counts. The CDR3 coding sequence is TGTGCCAGCAGATCCCTTGGCTCCTACAATGAGCAGTTCTTC. Protein product: CASRSLGSYNEQFF. The rearrangement joins TRBV6-1 to TRBJ2-1, with no clear D. Per germline, CDR1 MNHNS and CDR2 SASEGT. The CDR3 length is 14 residues. The V end was cut by 6 bases, the J end by 0 bases, with 9 bases between.

The CDR3 DNA is TGTGCCAGCAGCGTAGAGGGGGGTGAGCAGTTCTTC. Translating gives CASSVEGGEQFF. V usage is TRBV9 and J usage is TRBJ2-1; D may match TRBD1 or TRBD2 (6 bases each). The CDR3 extends over 12 amino acids. V gave up 0 bases and J gave up 9 bases, with 7 bases separating them. Per the germline V gene, CDR1 is SGDLS and CDR2 is YYNGEE.

CDR3 protein: CASSLNIGGGSYNEQFF. CDR3 nucleotide sequence: TGTGCCAGCAGCTTGAACATAGGGGGAGGCTCCTACAATGAGCAGTTCTTC. The genes are TRBV5-4 and TRBJ2-1; the D call may be TRBD1 or TRBD2 (6 bases each). Germline assignment: CDR1 SGHNT and CDR2 YYREEE (reference sequence). Trimming stripped 1 base from V and 0 bases from J, with 14 bases between. CDR3 size: 17 residues.

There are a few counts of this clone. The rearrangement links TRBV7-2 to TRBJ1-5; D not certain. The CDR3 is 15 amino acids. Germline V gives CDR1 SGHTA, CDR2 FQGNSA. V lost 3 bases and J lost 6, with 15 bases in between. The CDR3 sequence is CASSLNQAGAQPQHF. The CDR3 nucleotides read TGTGCCAGCAGCTTGAACCAGGCGGGAGCTCAGCCCCAGCATTTT. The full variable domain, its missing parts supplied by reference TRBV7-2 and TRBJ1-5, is GAGVSQSPSNKVTEKGKDVELRCDPISGHTALYWYRQSLGQGLEFLIYFQGNSAPDKSGLPSDRFSAERTGGSVSTLTIQRTQQEDSAVYLCASSLNQAGAQPQHFGDGTRLSIL.

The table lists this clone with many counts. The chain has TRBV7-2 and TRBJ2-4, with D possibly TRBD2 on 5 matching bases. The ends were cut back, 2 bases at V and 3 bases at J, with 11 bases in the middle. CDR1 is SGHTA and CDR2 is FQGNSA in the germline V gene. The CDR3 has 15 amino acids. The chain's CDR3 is CASSLRGIGKNIQYF. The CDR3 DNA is TGTGCCAGCAGCTTACGGGGTATAGGCAAAAACATTCAGTACTTC.

The CDR3 spells CASSTGLSNTEAFF. CDR3 nucleotide sequence: TGTGCCAGCAGTACAGGGTTGTCCAACACTGAAGCTTTCTTT. This sequence joins TRBV7-9 and TRBJ1-1; a possible D gene is TRBD1 (6 bases). CDR3 length: 14 amino acids. Germline V lookup: CDR1 SEHNR, CDR2 FQNEAQ (reference sequence). V gave up 6 bases and J gave up 2 bases, with 13 bases separating them.

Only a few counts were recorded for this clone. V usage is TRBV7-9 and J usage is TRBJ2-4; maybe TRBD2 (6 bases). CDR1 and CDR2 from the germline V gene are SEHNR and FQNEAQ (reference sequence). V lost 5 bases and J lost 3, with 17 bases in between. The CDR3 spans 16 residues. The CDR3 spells CASSPAGGKDKNIQYF. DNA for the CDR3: TGTGCCAGCAGCCCAGCGGGTGGTAAAGACAAAAACATTCAGTACTTC.

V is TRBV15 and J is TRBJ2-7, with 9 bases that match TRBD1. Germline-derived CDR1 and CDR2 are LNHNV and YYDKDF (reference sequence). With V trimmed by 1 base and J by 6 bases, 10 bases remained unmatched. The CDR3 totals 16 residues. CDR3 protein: CATSRAAGQGVVEQYF. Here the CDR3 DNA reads TGTGCCACCAGCAGAGCCGCGGGACAGGGCGTTGTCGAGCAGTACTTC.

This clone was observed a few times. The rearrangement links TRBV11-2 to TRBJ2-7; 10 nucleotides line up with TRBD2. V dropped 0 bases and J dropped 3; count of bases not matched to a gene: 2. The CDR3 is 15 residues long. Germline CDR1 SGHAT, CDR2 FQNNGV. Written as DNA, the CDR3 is TGTGCCAGCAGCTTAGAACTAGCGGGAATCTACGAGCAGTACTTC. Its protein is CASSLELAGIYEQYF.

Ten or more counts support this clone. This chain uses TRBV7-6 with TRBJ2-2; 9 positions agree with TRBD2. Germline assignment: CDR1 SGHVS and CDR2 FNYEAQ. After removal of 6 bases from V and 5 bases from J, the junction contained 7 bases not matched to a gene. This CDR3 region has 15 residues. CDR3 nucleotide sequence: TGTGCCAGCAGTACGGGGACTAGCAAAACCGGGGAGCTGTTTTTT. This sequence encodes CASSTGTSKTGELFF. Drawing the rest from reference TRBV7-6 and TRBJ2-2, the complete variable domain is GAGVSQSPRYKVTKRGQDVALRCDPISGHVSLYWYRQALGQGPEFLTYFNYEAQQDKSGLPNDRFSAERPEGSISTLTIQRTEQRDSAMYRCASSTGTSKTGELFFGEGSRLTVL.

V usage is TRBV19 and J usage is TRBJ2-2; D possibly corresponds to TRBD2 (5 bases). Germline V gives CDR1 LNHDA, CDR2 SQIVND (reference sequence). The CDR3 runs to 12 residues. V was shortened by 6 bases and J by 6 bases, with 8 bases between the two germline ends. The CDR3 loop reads CASSLGAGELFF. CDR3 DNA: TGTGCCAGTAGCCTCGGGGCCGGGGAGCTGTTTTTT.

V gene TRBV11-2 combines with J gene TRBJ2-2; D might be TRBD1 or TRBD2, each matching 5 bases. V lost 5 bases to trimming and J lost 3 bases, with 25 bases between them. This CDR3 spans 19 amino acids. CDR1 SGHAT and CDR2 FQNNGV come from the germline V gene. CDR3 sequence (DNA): TGTGCCAGCAGCCCCGGCCGGGGCCCTGAGAGTGGGTACACCGGGGAGCTGTTTTTT. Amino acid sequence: CASSPGRGPESGYTGELFF.

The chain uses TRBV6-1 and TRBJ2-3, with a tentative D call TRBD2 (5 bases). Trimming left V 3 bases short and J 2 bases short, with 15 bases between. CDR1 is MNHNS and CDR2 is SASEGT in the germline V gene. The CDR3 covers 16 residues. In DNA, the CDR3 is TGTGCCAGCAGTGATAGTGTGGGAGAGGCCACAGATACGCAGTATTTT. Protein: CASSDSVGEATDTQYF.

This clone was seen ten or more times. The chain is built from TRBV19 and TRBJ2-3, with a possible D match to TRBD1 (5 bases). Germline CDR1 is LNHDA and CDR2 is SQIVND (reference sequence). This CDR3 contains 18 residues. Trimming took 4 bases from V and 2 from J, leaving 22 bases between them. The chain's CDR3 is CASSTQQAHPTLTDTQYF. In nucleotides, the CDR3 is TGTGCCAGTAGTACCCAACAGGCCCACCCCACCCTCACAGATACGCAGTATTTT.

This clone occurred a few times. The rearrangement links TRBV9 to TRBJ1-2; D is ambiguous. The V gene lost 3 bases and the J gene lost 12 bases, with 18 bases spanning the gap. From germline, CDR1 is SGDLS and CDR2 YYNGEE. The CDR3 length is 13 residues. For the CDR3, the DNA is TGTGCCAGCAGCGCCCAGGACCCTCAAGTCCACACCTTC. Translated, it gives CASSAQDPQVHTF.

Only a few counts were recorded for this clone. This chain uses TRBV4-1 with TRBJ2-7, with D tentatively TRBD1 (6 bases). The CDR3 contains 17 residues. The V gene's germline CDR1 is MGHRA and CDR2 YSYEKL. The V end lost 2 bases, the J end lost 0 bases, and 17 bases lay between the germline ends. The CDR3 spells CASSQNLDRSSSYEQYF. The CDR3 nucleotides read TGCGCCAGCAGCCAAAACCTGGACAGATCAAGCTCCTACGAGCAGTACTTC.

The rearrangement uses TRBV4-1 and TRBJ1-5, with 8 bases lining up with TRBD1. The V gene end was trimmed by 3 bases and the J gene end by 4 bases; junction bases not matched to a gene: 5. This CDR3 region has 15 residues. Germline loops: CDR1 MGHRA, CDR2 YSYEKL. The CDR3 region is CASSQLWTGNQPQHF. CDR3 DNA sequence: TGCGCCAGCAGCCAGTTATGGACAGGGAATCAGCCCCAGCATTTT.

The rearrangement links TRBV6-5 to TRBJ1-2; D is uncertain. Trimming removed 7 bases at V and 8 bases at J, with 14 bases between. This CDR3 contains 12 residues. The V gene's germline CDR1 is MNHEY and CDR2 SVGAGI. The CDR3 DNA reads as TGTGCCAGCACCAGCTCCGAGATGGGCTACACCTTC. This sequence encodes CASTSSEMGYTF.

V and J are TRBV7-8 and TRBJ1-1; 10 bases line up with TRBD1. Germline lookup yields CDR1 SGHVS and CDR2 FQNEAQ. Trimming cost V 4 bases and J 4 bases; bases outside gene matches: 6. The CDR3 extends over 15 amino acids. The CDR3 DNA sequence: TGTGCCAGCAGCTCCTCTGGGACAGGGGCCACTGAAGCTTTCTTT. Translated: CASSSSGTGATEAFF.

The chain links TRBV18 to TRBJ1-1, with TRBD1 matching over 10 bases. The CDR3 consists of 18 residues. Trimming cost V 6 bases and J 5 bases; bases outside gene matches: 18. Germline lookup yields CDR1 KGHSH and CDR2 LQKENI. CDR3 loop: CASSPRPGTGAVGTEAFF. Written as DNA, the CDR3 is TGTGCCAGCTCTCCGAGGCCGGGGACAGGGGCCGTCGGGACTGAAGCTTTCTTT.

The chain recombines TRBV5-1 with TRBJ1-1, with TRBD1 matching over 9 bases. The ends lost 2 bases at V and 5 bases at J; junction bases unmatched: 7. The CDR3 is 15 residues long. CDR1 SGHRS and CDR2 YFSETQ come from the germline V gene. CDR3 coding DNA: TGCGCCAGCAGCTTTGCGGGACAGGGAGGAACTGAAGCTTTCTTT. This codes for CASSFAGQGGTEAFF.